The following is a TCR beta chain sequence with its context. Method: immunoSEQ multiplex PCR; TCRdb's copy keeps in-frame clones and lacks some. This table has 100,000 to 150,000 clones, more than 70% appearing once. The data were obtained in a study of blood T cell repertoires in COVID-19. Germline CDR1 and CDR2: MNHEY and SVGEGT. V shed 5 bases and J shed 9 bases, with 17 bases lying between them. The CDR3 runs to 14 residues. This receptor was taken from a man in his fifties or sixties with acute or convalescent COVID-19. Sequencing input: peripheral blood. V is TRBV6-2 or TRBV6-3 and J is TRBJ2-1; D is possibly TRBD2 (7 bases). CDR3 in DNA: TGTGCCAGCAGTCTCGTAGGGGGGGAAGTTGAGCAGTTCTTC. It encodes CASSLVGGEVEQFF.